This T cell receptor (beta chain) appears in the sequencing data of a study of human T cells and chemical hapten exposure. Study-level results: With DPC sensitization, TCRs exceeding 1 in 1000 frequency showed no change. Significantly greater numbers of large CDR3 similarity clusters came from expanded TCRs than from controls.

A single record per CDR3 protein comes from TCRdb applying MiXCR to the RACE reads. The data contain some 400,000 distinct CDR3 sequences, roughly 4.6% of them singletons. Germline V gene lookup returns CDR1 SQVTM and CDR2 ANQGSEA. Trimming at V came to 4 bases and at J to 3 bases, leaving 3 bases not matched to a gene. This CDR3 has 13 amino acids. As for time point: pre-sensitization, week 0. Sample treatment: therapeutic diphenylcyclopropenone sensitization with weekly scalp DPC. Unfractionated whole blood yielded the extracted total RNA. Points on this clonotype: Antigen: not known.

This sequence was found in a woman between 45 and 65 years old with alopecia areata. Some clones in this sample may be carry-over from other donors' samples. The sample was whole blood, taken in connection with sensitization to the hapten diphenylcyclopropenone (DPC). The rearrangement joins TRBV29-1 to TRBJ2-7; TRBD2 matches 10 bases. The CDR3 coding sequence is TGCAGCGTTGTATGGACTAGCGGCTACGAGCAGTACTTC. Its translation: CSVVWTSGYEQYF.